This TCR beta chain was recovered during a study of a mutant IDH1 vaccine in newly diagnosed glioma. Stated time point: week 11, during vaccination. Alongside topical imiquimod, each dose of vaccine comprised 300 ug of mutant IDH1 20-mer peptide. Concerning this clone itself: Its antigen is undetermined.

From germline, CDR1 is SGHRS and CDR2 YFSETQ. J lost 4 bases, V lost 3 bases, and 10 bases had no gene match. The CDR3 is made up of 16 amino acids. Using immunoSEQ multiplex PCR, the repertoire was profiled, and TCRdb retains in-frame clones only, with some absent. Counted here are under 150,000 clones, about 90% occurring once; the ten biggest clones make up 0.61%. This rearrangement joins TRBV5-1 to TRBJ1-2; 9 bases fit TRBD1. The material was PBMCs, obtained from a glioma patient whose treatment included an IDH1 peptide vaccine. The TCR sequence derives from a woman in her forties or fifties with glioma. CDR3 sequence reads: CASSSHDRGGPYGYTF. The CDR3 DNA sequence: TGCGCCAGCAGCTCCCATGACAGGGGGGGCCCCTATGGCTACACCTTC.